The present entry profiles one T cell receptor (beta chain) with its context. What it binds is not known. The PCR contained 60 Vbeta and 13 Jbeta primers. Using immunoSEQ multiplex PCR, the repertoire was profiled, and TCRdb retains in-frame clones only, with some absent. The sample includes approximately 180,000 clones, 70% to 85% of them seen just once. Germline values: CDR1 GTSNPN, CDR2 SVGIG (reference sequence). Trimming shortened V by 0 bases and J by 1 base, and 6 bases separated the two germline ends. The CDR3 totals 13 residues. This specimen belongs to a study of cytomegalovirus exposure and HLA in healthy donors. Findings and caveats of the study: In a later analysis, at a false discovery rate of 0.05, roughly 17,000 TCR beta sequences matched HLA alleles. The Asian-associated ancestry cluster reportedly had fewer N-insertions than the roughly 670-donor mean in a later analysis.

The TCR sequence derives from a woman aged 25 to 39 in good health and CMV-seropositive. V usage is TRBV30 and J usage is TRBJ1-1; D is undetermined. Specimen: PBMCs. CDR3 in DNA: TGTGCCTGGAGTGTACATGAGAACACTGAAGCTTTCTTT. Its translation is CAWSVHENTEAFF.